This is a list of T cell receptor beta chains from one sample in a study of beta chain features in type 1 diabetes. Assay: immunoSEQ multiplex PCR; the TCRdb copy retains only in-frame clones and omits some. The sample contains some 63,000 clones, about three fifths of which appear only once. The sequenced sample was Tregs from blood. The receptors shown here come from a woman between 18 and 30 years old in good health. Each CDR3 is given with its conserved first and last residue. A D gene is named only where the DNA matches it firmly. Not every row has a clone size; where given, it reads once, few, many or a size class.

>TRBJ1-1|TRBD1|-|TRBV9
TGTGCCAGCAGCGTAGTTTCCGGCAGGGGGACGAACACTGAAGCTTTCTTT
CASSVVSGRGTNTEAFF
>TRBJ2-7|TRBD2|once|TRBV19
TGTGCCAGTAGCCGGACTAGCGGTTACGAGCAGTACTTC
CASSRTSGYEQYF
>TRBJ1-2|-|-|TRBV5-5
TGTGCCAGCACCCAAACCACACGACAGTTCTATGGCTACACCTTC
CASTQTTRQFYGYTF
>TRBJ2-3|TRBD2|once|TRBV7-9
TGTGCCAGCAGCGCCGGACTAGCGGGGATGGGTACGCAGTATTTT
CASSAGLAGMGTQYF
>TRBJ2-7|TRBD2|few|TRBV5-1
TGCGCCAGCAGCACGGGACTAGCGGTAGACGAGCAGTACTTC
CASSTGLAVDEQYF
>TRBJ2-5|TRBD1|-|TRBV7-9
TGTGCCAGCAGCTTAGACCGGGACAGGGGAGTGACCCAGTACTTC
CASSLDRDRGVTQYF
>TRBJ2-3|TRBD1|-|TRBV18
TGTGCCAGCTCAGCAGGGACAGATAGCACAGATACGCAGTATTTT
CASSAGTDSTDTQYF
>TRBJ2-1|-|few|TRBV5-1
TGCGCCAGCAGCTTTGAGAGTCCCGGCGGTGAGCAGTTCTTC
CASSFESPGGEQFF
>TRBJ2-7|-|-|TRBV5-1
TGCGCCAGCAGCTTGGAGAACTCGGGGGAGCAGTACTTC
CASSLENSGEQYF
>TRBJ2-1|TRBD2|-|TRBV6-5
TGTGCCAGCAGTTACTCGGTAATAGCGGGGGGCTATGAGCAGTTCTTC
CASSYSVIAGGYEQFF
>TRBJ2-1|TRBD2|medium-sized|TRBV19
TGTGCCAGTAGTATCGGGCTAGCGGCCTACAATGAGCAGTTCTTC
CASSIGLAAYNEQFF
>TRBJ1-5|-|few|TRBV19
TGTGCCAGTGGGGGCGATCCCAATCAGCCCCAGCATTTT
CASGGDPNQPQHF
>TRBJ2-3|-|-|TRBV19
TGTGCCAGTAGTATTGGTGGAGGGAGACCCACAGATACGCAGTATTTT
CASSIGGGRPTDTQYF
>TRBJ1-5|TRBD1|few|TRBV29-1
TGCAGTGCCAAGGGGGCGGGCAATCAGCCCCAGCATTTT
CSAKGAGNQPQHF
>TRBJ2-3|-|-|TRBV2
TGTGCCAGCAGTGCGCGCCAGGCAGATACGCAGTATTTT
CASSARQADTQYF
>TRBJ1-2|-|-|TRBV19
TGTGCCAGTAGTCTCTACAGGGTCAAAAACTATGGCTACACCTTC
CASSLYRVKNYGYTF
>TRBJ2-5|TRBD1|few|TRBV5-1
TGCGCCAGCAGCTTGGAGACAGGGCAAGAGACCCAGTACTTC
CASSLETGQETQYF
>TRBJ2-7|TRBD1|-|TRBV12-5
TGTGCTAGTGGTTTTGTAAACCGGGACAGTTCCTACGAGCAGTACTTC
CASGFVNRDSSYEQYF
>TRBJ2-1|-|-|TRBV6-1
TGTGCCAGCAGTGTCGCCCGGGTTATGTCCGGTGAGCAGTTCTTC
CASSVARVMSGEQFF
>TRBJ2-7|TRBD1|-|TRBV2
TGTGCCAGCAGTATACAGGGGGTCAACGAGCAGTACTTC
CASSIQGVNEQYF
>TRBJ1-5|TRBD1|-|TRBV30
TGTGCCTGGACTTCAGGGGGGACAGAGAGTCAGCCCCAGCATTTT
CAWTSGGTESQPQHF
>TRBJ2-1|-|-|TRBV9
TGTGCCAGCAGCGTTTCGGGGGGCACGGAGTATGAGCAGTTCTTC
CASSVSGGTEYEQFF
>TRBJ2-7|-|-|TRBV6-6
TGTGCCAGCAATGACGCAGGCCGCTCCTACGAGCAGTACTTC
CASNDAGRSYEQYF
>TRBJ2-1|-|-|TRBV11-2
TGTGCCAGCAGCCCTTATATATCCTACAATGAGCAGTTCTTC
CASSPYISYNEQFF
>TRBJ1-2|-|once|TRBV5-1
TGCGCCAGCAGCTTAGGGGTTAACTATGGCTACACCTTC
CASSLGVNYGYTF
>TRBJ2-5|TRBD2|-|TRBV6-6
TGTGCCAGCAGTTCCCAACTTGGCGGGGGCCAAGAGACCCAGTACTTC
CASSSQLGGGQETQYF
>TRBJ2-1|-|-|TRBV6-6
TGTGCCAGCATTAAAGCAGGGGAAGCTGAGCAGTTCTTC
CASIKAGEAEQFF
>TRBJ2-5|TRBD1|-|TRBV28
TGTGCCAGCAGTTTAAAGGGGACCACCGGGACAGGGGAAGGAGAGACCCAGTACTTC
CASSLKGTTGTGEGETQYF